This T cell receptor beta chain was retrieved from a study of breast tumors, draining lymph nodes, adjacent tissues. Trimming shortened V by 5 bases and J by 7 bases, and 14 bases separated the two germline ends. The germline CDR1 and CDR2 sequences are SGHVS and FQNEAQ. This CDR3 comprises 13 residues. Concerning this clonotype itself: Its antigen is not identified.

TCRdb itself ran the multiplex PCR reads through MiXCR, one entry per CDR3 protein. Among fewer than 200,000 distinct CDR3 sequences, about 30% were seen once, and the ten largest hold more than 3.5%. Axillary draining lymph nodes of breast cancer patients supplied the node samples. The study, taken as a whole, reports: Findings are consistent with lymph node origin and intratumoral expansion of most tumor T cells. Luminal-like breast cancer showed significantly greater tumor-nontumor repertoire similarity than basal-like breast cancer did. Compared with lymph nodes, tumors were less diverse; compared with nontumor tissue, more. That most tumor T cells come from lymph nodes remained unproven.

This clonotype originated in a female donor with breast cancer. Some clones in this sample may be carry-over from other donors' samples. This chain joins TRBV7-8 and TRBJ2-5; D is unclear. Sequenced: axillary lymph node tissue. The DNA of the CDR3 is TGTGCCAGCAGCACGGGTATAAAAGGGACCCAGTACTTC. Translated, it gives CASSTGIKGTQYF.